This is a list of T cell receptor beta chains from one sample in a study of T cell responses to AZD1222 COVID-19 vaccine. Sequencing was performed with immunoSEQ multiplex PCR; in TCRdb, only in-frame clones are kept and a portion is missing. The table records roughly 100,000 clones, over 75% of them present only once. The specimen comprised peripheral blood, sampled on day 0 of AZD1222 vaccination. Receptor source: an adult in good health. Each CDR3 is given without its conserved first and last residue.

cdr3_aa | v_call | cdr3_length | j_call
ASSRGLTYNEQF | TRBV28 | 12 | TRBJ2-1
ASSIRGEGYNEQF | TRBV19 | 13 | TRBJ2-1
ASSFTGGPWNTEAF | TRBV7-8 | 14 | TRBJ1-1
ASSGDRGVGYT | TRBV28 | 11 | TRBJ1-2
ASRMTVGSYEQY | TRBV6-5 | 12 | TRBJ2-7
ASSEALSSRVNNSPLH | TRBV2 | 16 | TRBJ1-6
ASRRTGRDVGEQF | TRBV27 | 13 | TRBJ2-1
ASSQVIMADMNTEAF | TRBV14 | 15 | TRBJ1-1
ATGGRWITEAF | TRBV7-8 | 11 | TRBJ1-1
ASSNPGPSGVSYGYT | TRBV11-3 | 15 | TRBJ1-2
ASSIGPGSNYGYT | TRBV19 | 13 | TRBJ1-2
ASSTSPVGRSPLH | TRBV5-6 | 13 | TRBJ1-6
ASRQILAGADTQY | TRBV2 | 13 | TRBJ2-3
ASSYRGVFSEQY | TRBV28 | 12 | TRBJ2-7
ASSPRGGGSYGYT | TRBV11-3 | 13 | TRBJ1-2
ASTRQGSLNTEAF | TRBV9 | 13 | TRBJ1-1
ASSPRDTLKNTEAF | TRBV18 | 14 | TRBJ1-1
ASTPQMNTEAF | TRBV4-1 | 11 | TRBJ1-1
ASSRAGTERNSPLH | TRBV27 | 14 | TRBJ1-6
ASSIDRGRNTDTQY | TRBV27 | 14 | TRBJ2-3
ASSPGTNTYEQY | TRBV28 | 12 | TRBJ2-7
ASSLTGVNWNEQF | TRBV5-1 | 13 | TRBJ2-1
ASSQSRQLNTEAF | TRBV4-3 | 13 | TRBJ1-1
ASSPGGQSNTEAF | TRBV5-5 | 13 | TRBJ1-1
ASSPTQGGMNTEAF | TRBV5-4 | 14 | TRBJ1-1
ASRTLQDNEQF | TRBV27 | 11 | TRBJ2-1
ASSSLGQANYGYT | TRBV27 | 13 | TRBJ1-2
ASSSYGQGNTIY | TRBV5-6 | 12 | TRBJ1-3
SVPRTNTEAF | TRBV29-1 | 10 | TRBJ1-1
ASSPRGAGGDEKLF | TRBV7-9 | 14 | TRBJ1-4
ASSPLQREPNIQY | TRBV6-5 | 13 | TRBJ2-4
ASSLTGRQPQH | TRBV7-2 | 11 | TRBJ1-5
ASSPTTGTPYTDTQY | TRBV11-2 | 15 | TRBJ2-3
ASSQPGQAYEQY | TRBV4-1 | 12 | TRBJ2-7
ATSRVSGTQF | TRBV15 | 10 | TRBJ2-1
ASSHSRDRSSYEQY | TRBV4-3 | 14 | TRBJ2-7